The present T cell receptor (beta chain) was sequenced within a study of shared clonotypes between healthy human individuals. This clone was recorded only once. What it binds is not known. Study donors comprised healthy, HIV-negative adults devoid of recent acute infection or vaccination. The authors loaded around 190 ng DNA, roughly 33,000 T cell genomes, into sorted-subset replicate PCRs. The protocol was immunoSEQ multiplex PCR, while the TCRdb copy is restricted to in-frame clones and leaves out a portion. The sample yields some 900,000 clones, about three quarters seen once. With 6 bases removed from V and 3 bases from J, the gap between germline ends came to 11 bases. Germline V gives CDR1 SNHLY, CDR2 FYNNEI. The CDR3 is 13 residues long. Broader study findings: Sequencing depth was expected to affect clonotype sharing among donors. Of the naive CD4 clonotypes, 4% to 5% were shared across four donors.

This chain links TRBV2 with TRBJ2-5; no firm D call. The sequence was obtained from a man aged 18 to 30 in good health. Sequenced sample: memory CD4+ T cells sorted from blood. Described subset: CD45RA-negative fraction. The CDR3 reads CASSSWPEETQYF. CDR3 bases: TGTGCCAGCAGCTCCTGGCCCGAAGAGACCCAGTACTTC.